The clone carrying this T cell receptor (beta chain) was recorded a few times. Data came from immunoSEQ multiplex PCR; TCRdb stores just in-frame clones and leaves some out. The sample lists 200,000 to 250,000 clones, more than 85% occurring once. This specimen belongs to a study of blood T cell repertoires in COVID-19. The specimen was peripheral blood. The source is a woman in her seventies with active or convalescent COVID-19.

This CDR3 is CASSQPGARQPQHF. In DNA, the CDR3 is TGTGCCAGCAGTCAACCAGGGGCACGGCAGCCCCAGCATTTT. The rearrangement uses TRBV6-5 and TRBJ1-5; D is possibly TRBD1 (6 bases). CDR3 length: 14 amino acids. Germline CDR1 reads MNHEY; CDR2 reads SVGAGI. The V end was cut by 5 bases, the J end by 7 bases, with 15 bases between.